This T cell receptor (beta chain) was identified in a study of T-cell memory formation after mild COVID-19. Study-wide context: TCR clusters were mostly donor specific.

This clonotype showed up just a few times. What it binds is not known. General study results and limits: Clones that shrank (day 15 to 85) were balanced CD4/CD8, whereas later expanders leaned CD4+.

TCRdb fed the 5' RACE reads into MiXCR, producing one record per CDR3 protein. Among hundreds of thousands of distinct CDR3 sequences listed, around 25% were seen once. This CDR3 is built from 12 residues. V lost 6 bases and J 5 bases, leaving 8 bases between the germline ends. Germline V gene sequence: CDR1 MNHEY, CDR2 SVGEGT. The sequenced material came from PBMCs or a T cell subset sorted from them (not recorded which). The sequence came from an adult woman who had mild COVID-19 (a few samples of this study predate the infection). Cell type and time point are not known. The rearrangement joins TRBV6-2 or TRBV6-3 to TRBJ2-1, with D unresolved. The CDR3 loop is CASRSGNNEQFF. The CDR3 DNA reads as TGTGCCAGCAGATCCGGAAACAATGAGCAGTTCTTC.